These T cell receptor beta chains were read from a single sample in a study of neurological immune-mediated disorders. TCRdb reanalysed the 5' RACE reads using MiXCR and keeps one entry per CDR3 protein. The repertoire has about 76,000 distinct CDR3 sequences, 17% of them found once; the top ten carry 15%. Sequences were obtained from PBMCs. Source of these receptors: a woman aged 40 to 50 in good health. Each CDR3 is given with its conserved first and last residue. Each record gives: J gene, clone size, V gene, D gene, CDR3 protein, CDR3 DNA. A D gene is named only where the DNA matches it firmly. Expanded clones are given a class, and other clones once, few, many or no size at all.

j_gene: TRBJ1-1; abundance: NA; v_gene: TRBV7-3; d_gene: NA; CDR3aa: CASSLTPVGLNTEALF; CDR3nt: TGTGCCAGCAGCTTAACCCCCGTAGGGCTGAACACTGAAGCTTTATTT
j_gene: TRBJ1-5; abundance: NA; v_gene: TRBV5-1; d_gene: TRBD1; CDR3aa: CASSSGQGNQPQHF; CDR3nt: TGCGCCAGCAGCTCGGGACAGGGCAATCAGCCCCAGCATTTT
j_gene: TRBJ2-3; abundance: few; v_gene: TRBV7-6; d_gene: NA; CDR3aa: CASSPARGRTYPYF; CDR3nt: TGTGCCAGCAGCCCGGCCAGAGGCCGAACCTACCCGTATTTT
j_gene: TRBJ2-3; abundance: many; v_gene: TRBV18; d_gene: TRBD1; CDR3aa: CASSPTGPNTQYF; CDR3nt: TGTGCCAGCTCACCGACAGGGCCCAATACGCAGTATTTT
j_gene: TRBJ1-5; abundance: many; v_gene: TRBV20-1; d_gene: NA; CDR3aa: CSAREAGKGGPQHF; CDR3nt: TGCAGTGCTAGAGAGGCGGGGAAGGGGGGACCCCAGCATTTT
j_gene: TRBJ1-1; abundance: few; v_gene: TRBV6-2/TRBV6-3; d_gene: TRBD1; CDR3aa: CASSLTQGARTEAFF; CDR3nt: TGTGCCAGCAGCCTGACCCAGGGGGCCCGGACTGAAGCTTTCTTT
j_gene: TRBJ2-3; abundance: many; v_gene: TRBV7-2; d_gene: TRBD2; CDR3aa: CASSLAPAGGPTDTQYF; CDR3nt: TGTGCCAGCAGCTTAGCCCCAGCGGGGGGGCCAACAGATACGCAGTATTTT
j_gene: TRBJ1-5; abundance: many; v_gene: TRBV20-1; d_gene: TRBD1; CDR3aa: CSAIGGQGTPVGNQPQHF; CDR3nt: TGCAGTGCCATAGGTGGACAGGGAACCCCCGTCGGGAATCAGCCCCAGCATTTT
j_gene: TRBJ2-5; abundance: many; v_gene: TRBV6-1; d_gene: NA; CDR3aa: CASRGTGQKETQYF; CDR3nt: TGTGCCAGCAGGGGAACCGGACAGAAAGAGACCCAGTACTTC
j_gene: TRBJ1-2; abundance: few; v_gene: TRBV7-2; d_gene: NA; CDR3aa: CASSFKGPGYGYTF; CDR3nt: TGTGCCAGCAGCTTCAAGGGGCCTGGGTATGGCTACACCTTC
j_gene: TRBJ1-2; abundance: NA; v_gene: TRBV10-1; d_gene: NA; CDR3aa: CASSPDRIYGYTF; CDR3nt: TGCGCCAGCAGCCCAGACAGGATCTATGGCTACACCTTC
j_gene: TRBJ2-2; abundance: NA; v_gene: TRBV6-6; d_gene: NA; CDR3aa: CASSWTPRVGELFF; CDR3nt: TGTGCCAGCAGTTGGACTCCCCGGGTCGGGGAGCTGTTTTTT
j_gene: TRBJ2-5; abundance: NA; v_gene: TRBV7-2; d_gene: TRBD2; CDR3aa: CASSPLVVGLARTQYF; CDR3nt: TGTGCCAGCAGCCCCCTTGTGGTGGGACTAGCCCGGACCCAGTACTTC
j_gene: TRBJ2-1; abundance: many; v_gene: TRBV4-3; d_gene: TRBD1; CDR3aa: CASSQVLIQGKRNEQFF; CDR3nt: TGCGCCAGCAGCCAAGTTCTTATACAGGGGAAACGCAATGAGCAGTTCTTC
j_gene: TRBJ2-3; abundance: many; v_gene: TRBV9; d_gene: NA; CDR3aa: CASSAHSDTQYF; CDR3nt: TGTGCCAGCAGCGCCCACTCAGATACGCAGTATTTT
j_gene: TRBJ1-1; abundance: many; v_gene: TRBV24-1; d_gene: NA; CDR3aa: CATSDYGQGRAFF; CDR3nt: TGTGCCACCAGTGATTACGGGCAGGGCCGAGCTTTCTTT
j_gene: TRBJ2-1; abundance: few; v_gene: TRBV6-2/TRBV6-3; d_gene: TRBD2; CDR3aa: CASSRERGAHNEQFF; CDR3nt: TGTGCCAGCAGTAGGGAGCGGGGGGCTCACAATGAGCAGTTCTTC
j_gene: TRBJ1-3; abundance: many; v_gene: TRBV12-3/TRBV12-4; d_gene: NA; CDR3aa: CASSLRFDSGNTIYF; CDR3nt: TGTGCCAGCAGTTTGAGGTTCGACTCTGGAAACACCATATATTTT
j_gene: TRBJ1-4; abundance: many; v_gene: TRBV20-1; d_gene: NA; CDR3aa: CSAEGWTVTNEKLFF; CDR3nt: TGCAGTGCAGAGGGGTGGACAGTAACTAATGAAAAACTGTTTTTT
j_gene: TRBJ1-6; abundance: many; v_gene: TRBV5-1; d_gene: NA; CDR3aa: CASSFRGDGSAGSPLHF; CDR3nt: TGCGCCAGCAGCTTCAGAGGGGACGGGTCTGCGGGATCACCCCTCCACTTT
j_gene: TRBJ2-3; abundance: NA; v_gene: TRBV5-1; d_gene: NA; CDR3aa: CASRALLGDTDTQYF; CDR3nt: TGCGCCAGCAGAGCCCTCCTCGGGGACACAGATACGCAGTATTTT
j_gene: TRBJ2-5; abundance: once; v_gene: TRBV20-1; d_gene: TRBD2; CDR3aa: CTETPGTSGGPQETQYF; CDR3nt: TGCACTGAAACCCCCGGGACTAGCGGGGGGCCCCAAGAGACCCAGTACTTC
j_gene: TRBJ1-6; abundance: many; v_gene: TRBV5-5; d_gene: TRBD1; CDR3aa: CASSLRDRGNSPLHF; CDR3nt: TGTGCCAGCAGCTTGCGGGACAGGGGTAATTCACCCCTCCACTTT
j_gene: TRBJ2-1; abundance: many; v_gene: TRBV10-3; d_gene: NA; CDR3aa: CAIRGSHEQFF; CDR3nt: TGTGCCATCAGGGGCTCCCATGAGCAGTTCTTC
j_gene: TRBJ2-4; abundance: many; v_gene: TRBV6-2/TRBV6-3; d_gene: TRBD2; CDR3aa: CASTPGGQYGKNIQYF; CDR3nt: TGTGCCAGCACGCCGGGGGGGCAGTATGGCAAAAACATTCAGTACTTC
j_gene: TRBJ1-2; abundance: many; v_gene: TRBV2; d_gene: NA; CDR3aa: CASSGVNYGYTF; CDR3nt: TGTGCCAGCAGTGGTGTGAACTATGGCTACACCTTC
j_gene: TRBJ2-5; abundance: NA; v_gene: TRBV12-3/TRBV12-4; d_gene: TRBD2; CDR3aa: CASSLGLAGGLSSETQYF; CDR3nt: TGTGCCAGCAGCCTTGGACTAGCGGGGGGCCTCTCTAGTGAGACCCAGTACTTC
j_gene: TRBJ2-2; abundance: many; v_gene: TRBV30; d_gene: TRBD1; CDR3aa: CAWSEGTGAGELFF; CDR3nt: TGTGCCTGGAGTGAAGGGACAGGGGCCGGGGAGCTGTTTTTT
j_gene: TRBJ2-6; abundance: many; v_gene: TRBV4-1; d_gene: TRBD1; CDR3aa: CASSQVRDRGPGANVLTF; CDR3nt: TGCGCCAGCAGCCAAGTGCGGGACAGGGGGCCTGGGGCCAACGTCCTGACTTTC
j_gene: TRBJ2-2; abundance: NA; v_gene: TRBV21-1; d_gene: NA; CDR3aa: CASSLGELFF; CDR3nt: TGTGCCAGCAGTCTAGGGGAGCTGTTTTTT
j_gene: TRBJ2-1; abundance: NA; v_gene: TRBV12-3/TRBV12-4; d_gene: NA; CDR3aa: CASTVGLTPSEQFF; CDR3nt: TGTGCCAGCACCGTGGGACTTACCCCTAGTGAGCAGTTCTTC
j_gene: TRBJ2-3; abundance: many; v_gene: TRBV20-1; d_gene: TRBD2; CDR3aa: CSSGLASTDTQYF; CDR3nt: TGCAGTTCGGGACTAGCCTCCACAGATACGCAGTATTTT
j_gene: TRBJ2-5; abundance: many; v_gene: TRBV20-1; d_gene: NA; CDR3aa: CSARLSSGTQYF; CDR3nt: TGCAGTGCTAGATTGAGTTCCGGGACCCAGTACTTC
j_gene: TRBJ2-7; abundance: many; v_gene: TRBV6-6; d_gene: NA; CDR3aa: CASRGTRVSYEQYF; CDR3nt: TGTGCCAGCAGGGGGACCCGAGTTTCCTACGAGCAGTACTTC
j_gene: TRBJ2-3; abundance: many; v_gene: TRBV20-1; d_gene: TRBD2; CDR3aa: CSAKPPGAGGPSTDTQYF; CDR3nt: TGCAGTGCAAAGCCCCCCGGTGCGGGGGGGCCTAGCACAGATACGCAGTATTTT
j_gene: TRBJ2-5; abundance: many; v_gene: TRBV7-2; d_gene: TRBD2; CDR3aa: CASRQGLAEETQYF; CDR3nt: TGTGCCAGCAGACAGGGACTAGCGGAAGAGACCCAGTACTTC
j_gene: TRBJ1-5; abundance: many; v_gene: TRBV25-1; d_gene: NA; CDR3aa: CASSGEGFNQPQHF; CDR3nt: TGTGCCAGCAGTGGCGAGGGGTTCAATCAGCCCCAGCATTTT
j_gene: TRBJ2-3; abundance: NA; v_gene: TRBV24-1; d_gene: NA; CDR3aa: CGTSGAELLADTQYF; CDR3nt: TGTGGCACCTCTGGGGCAGAGCTCCTGGCAGATACGCAGTATTTT
j_gene: TRBJ1-6; abundance: NA; v_gene: TRBV27; d_gene: NA; CDR3aa: CASSPTYYLSSYNSPLHF; CDR3nt: TGTGCCAGCAGTCCTACATACTATCTGAGCTCCTATAATTCACCCCTCCACTTT
j_gene: TRBJ1-5; abundance: many; v_gene: TRBV6-5; d_gene: NA; CDR3aa: CASSPRVYSNQPQHF; CDR3nt: TGTGCCAGCAGTCCCCGGGTTTATAGCAATCAGCCCCAGCATTTT
j_gene: TRBJ1-1; abundance: few; v_gene: TRBV7-2; d_gene: NA; CDR3aa: CASSLGRGVSEAFF; CDR3nt: TGTGCCAGCAGCTTAGGTCGGGGAGTGAGTGAAGCTTTCTTT
j_gene: TRBJ2-5; abundance: many; v_gene: TRBV20-1; d_gene: TRBD1; CDR3aa: CSARDFRQGAQETQYF; CDR3nt: TGCAGTGCTAGAGATTTTCGGCAGGGGGCCCAAGAGACCCAGTACTTC
j_gene: TRBJ2-2; abundance: few; v_gene: TRBV5-1; d_gene: NA; CDR3aa: CASTSQPNTGELFF; CDR3nt: TGCGCCAGCACCAGTCAGCCTAACACCGGGGAGCTGTTTTTT
j_gene: TRBJ1-3; abundance: many; v_gene: TRBV5-1; d_gene: NA; CDR3aa: CASSLPVDSGNTIYF; CDR3nt: TGCGCCAGCAGCTTGCCCGTGGACTCTGGAAACACCATATATTTT
j_gene: TRBJ2-3; abundance: many; v_gene: TRBV6-2/TRBV6-3; d_gene: NA; CDR3aa: CASRNADTQYF; CDR3nt: TGTGCCAGCAGGAACGCAGATACGCAGTATTTT
j_gene: TRBJ1-3; abundance: many; v_gene: TRBV7-2; d_gene: NA; CDR3aa: CASSLSSLLNGNTIYF; CDR3nt: TGTGCCAGCAGCTTGTCGAGTCTTTTGAACGGAAACACCATATATTTT
j_gene: TRBJ2-1; abundance: many; v_gene: TRBV5-6; d_gene: TRBD2; CDR3aa: CASSLGVLAAYNEQFF; CDR3nt: TGTGCCAGCAGCTTGGGGGTACTAGCGGCTTACAATGAGCAGTTCTTC
j_gene: TRBJ2-1; abundance: many; v_gene: TRBV5-1; d_gene: TRBD2; CDR3aa: CASSNSAGDGEQFF; CDR3nt: TGCGCCAGCAGTAACTCAGCGGGGGATGGAGAGCAGTTCTTC
j_gene: TRBJ1-2; abundance: many; v_gene: TRBV7-2; d_gene: NA; CDR3aa: CASSFGGTHYGYTF; CDR3nt: TGTGCCAGCAGCTTTGGAGGGACCCACTATGGCTACACCTTC
j_gene: TRBJ1-5; abundance: NA; v_gene: TRBV7-9; d_gene: TRBD1; CDR3aa: CASSPKGANQPQHF; CDR3nt: TGTGCCAGCAGCCCGAAGGGGGCGAATCAGCCCCAGCATTTT
j_gene: TRBJ1-5; abundance: many; v_gene: TRBV19; d_gene: TRBD1; CDR3aa: CASSDGTEGQPQHF; CDR3nt: TGTGCCAGTAGTGACGGGACAGAGGGGCAGCCCCAGCATTTT
j_gene: TRBJ2-5; abundance: many; v_gene: TRBV7-2; d_gene: TRBD2; CDR3aa: CASSLTSGGPQYF; CDR3nt: TGTGCCAGCAGCTTAACTAGCGGGGGCCCCCAGTACTTC
j_gene: TRBJ1-6; abundance: NA; v_gene: TRBV12-3/TRBV12-4; d_gene: NA; CDR3aa: CAGSFGSLYNSPLHF; CDR3nt: TGTGCCGGAAGTTTCGGCAGCCTCTATAATTCACCCCTCCACTTT
j_gene: TRBJ2-7; abundance: many; v_gene: TRBV7-2; d_gene: TRBD1; CDR3aa: CASSLRDRVNEQYF; CDR3nt: TGTGCCAGCAGCCTCCGGGACAGGGTTAACGAGCAGTACTTC
j_gene: TRBJ1-4; abundance: many; v_gene: TRBV5-1; d_gene: NA; CDR3aa: CASSPGVRRQVEKLFF; CDR3nt: TGCGCCAGCAGCCCCGGAGTACGGCGACAGGTTGAAAAACTGTTTTTT
j_gene: TRBJ2-7; abundance: NA; v_gene: TRBV6-5; d_gene: TRBD1; CDR3aa: CASRPDREPPYEQYF; CDR3nt: TGTGCCAGCAGACCGGACAGGGAACCGCCCTACGAGCAGTACTTC
j_gene: TRBJ1-1; abundance: many; v_gene: TRBV3-1; d_gene: NA; CDR3aa: CASSQETGSDTEAFF; CDR3nt: TGTGCCAGCAGCCAAGAAACAGGGTCGGACACTGAAGCTTTCTTT
j_gene: TRBJ2-1; abundance: many; v_gene: TRBV18; d_gene: NA; CDR3aa: CASSPAKTYNEQFF; CDR3nt: TGTGCCAGCTCACCTGCGAAGACCTACAATGAGCAGTTCTTC
j_gene: TRBJ2-5; abundance: many; v_gene: TRBV5-1; d_gene: NA; CDR3aa: CASSLIRRETQYF; CDR3nt: TGCGCCAGCAGCTTGATCCGGCGGGAGACCCAGTACTTC